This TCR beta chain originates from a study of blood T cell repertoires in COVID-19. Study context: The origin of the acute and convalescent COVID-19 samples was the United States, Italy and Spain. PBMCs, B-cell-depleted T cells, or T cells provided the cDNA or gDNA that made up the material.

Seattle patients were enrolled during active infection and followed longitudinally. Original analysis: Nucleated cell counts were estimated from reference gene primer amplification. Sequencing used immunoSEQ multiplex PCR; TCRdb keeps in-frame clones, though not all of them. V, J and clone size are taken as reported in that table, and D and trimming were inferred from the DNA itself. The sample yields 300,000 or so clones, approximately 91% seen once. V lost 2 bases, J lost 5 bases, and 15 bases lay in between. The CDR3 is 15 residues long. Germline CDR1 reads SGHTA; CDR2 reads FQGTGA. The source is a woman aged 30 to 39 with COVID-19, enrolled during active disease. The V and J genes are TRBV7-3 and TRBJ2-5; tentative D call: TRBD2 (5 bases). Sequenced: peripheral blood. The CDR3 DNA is TGTGCCAGCAGCTTATCTCGGGTTACGGGGGAGACCCAGTACTTC. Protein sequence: CASSLSRVTGETQYF.